The following is a TCR beta chain sequence with its context. The antigen remains unidentified. These data belong to a study of T cell responses to AZD1222 COVID-19 vaccine. As for the study in general: The study pooled second doses at about 4 or about 12 weeks.

Repertoires were generated with immunoSEQ multiplex PCR, while TCRdb's copy carries only in-frame clones and drops some. This sample has around 110,000 clones, with about nine tenths found just once. This CDR3 spans 15 amino acids. V lost 2 bases, J lost 6 bases, and 7 bases stayed unmatched. CDR1 ENHRY and CDR2 SYGVKD come from the germline V gene. Points from the study as a whole: Just a handful of AZD1222 recipients were seropositive at baseline. Nearly half of the spike-specific TCRs reportedly recognize variant regions that carry no mutations.

The chain combines TRBV10-3 with TRBJ2-7; 10 bases fit TRBD2. Sequences were derived from peripheral blood, sampled on day 0 of AZD1222 vaccination. The clonotype was recovered from an adult in good health. CDR3 coding DNA: TGTGCCATCAGTGAGCCTAGCGGGGGCCCCACCGAGCAGTACTTC. Encoded protein: CAISEPSGGPTEQYF.